This TCR beta chain was profiled in a study of blood T cell repertoires in COVID-19. Study as a whole: Samples taken during acute and convalescent COVID-19 were collected in the United States, Italy and Spain. Sources were T cells, B-cell-depleted T cells, or PBMCs; the material itself was cDNA or gDNA.

This clone was counted once. The V gene's germline CDR1 is LGHNT and CDR2 FRNRAP. This CDR3 contains 16 residues. Trimming pared 3 bases from V and 7 bases from J, leaving 19 bases between. Per the original methods: Counts of nucleated cells, estimated from reference gene primer amplification, were obtained. Generated by immunoSEQ multiplex PCR, the TCRdb table keeps only in-frame clones and is missing some. The DNA was the basis for D and trimming; V, J and clone size are from that table. Of about 120,000 clones in the sample, 75% to 85% were seen once. The origin of this receptor is a human donor in a cohort sampled during active COVID-19. The rearrangement links TRBV12-5 to TRBJ2-1; D perhaps matches TRBD2 (6 bases). Sequencing used peripheral blood. CDR3 DNA: TGTGCTAGTGGTTTAATTCGGGGGACGGGATGGAATGAGCAGTTCTTC. As protein: CASGLIRGTGWNEQFF.